The present T cell receptor beta chain was sequenced within a study of T cell responses to AZD1222 COVID-19 vaccine. Whole-study findings and limits: The study sampled repertoires only after the peak T cell response.

A word on this clone: The antigen is undetermined.

V shed 3 bases and J 7 bases; nucleotides not matched to a gene: 5. This CDR3 contains 13 residues. The germline V gene has CDR1 SGDLS and CDR2 YYNGEE. Here immunoSEQ multiplex PCR was the method, and the copy in TCRdb shows in-frame clones only, minus some. The sample lists 150,000 to 200,000 clones, just over 90% seen once, with 3.6% in the top ten. This specimen was peripheral blood, taken 28 days after the second dose of the MenACWY control vaccine. The sequence was obtained from an adult who received the MenACWY meningococcal vaccine as a control. The chain uses TRBV9 and TRBJ2-3; 7 positions agree with TRBD1. In DNA form, the CDR3 reads TGTGCCAGCAGCGCAACAGGGGTAAATACGCAGTATTTT. Its protein is CASSATGVNTQYF.